This passage covers 17 T cell receptor beta chains from one sample sequenced in a study of shared clonotypes between healthy human individuals. The repertoire was sequenced with immunoSEQ multiplex PCR; TCRdb's copy has only in-frame clones and lacks some. The data contain 650,000 to 700,000 clones, 80% to 95% of them seen just once; the ten biggest clones take up about 33%. Sequenced: memory CD8+ T cells from PBMCs. The subset here: CD45RO+ cells pooled with CCR7-negative TemRA cells. The receptor source for this set is a man aged 18 to 30 in good health. Some clones in this sample may be carry-over from other donors' samples.

The rearrangement uses TRBV27 and TRBJ2-7; TRBD1 matches 8 bases. Germline CDR1 MNHEY, CDR2 SMNVEV (reference sequence). V shed 3 bases and J 6 bases; nucleotides not matched to a gene: 7. The CDR3 sequence is 14 residues long. The DNA of the CDR3 is TGTGCCAGCAGTTTTAGAGACAGGGGCGGCGAGCAGTACTTC. It encodes CASSFRDRGGEQYF.

The chain couples TRBV5-1 to TRBJ2-7; D is possibly TRBD1 (5 bases). Trimming shortened V by 0 bases and J by 4 bases, and 17 bases separated the two germline ends. The CDR3 covers 16 residues. CDR1 and CDR2 (germline): SGHRS, YFSETQ. The CDR3 DNA reads as TGCGCCAGCAGCTTGGCCGGTAGGGGAACCCTTTACGAGCAGTACTTC. Protein product: CASSLAGRGTLYEQYF.

This chain joins TRBV5-6 and TRBJ2-1; no clear D gene. The CDR3 length is 13 residues. Between the trimmed V and J ends, which lost 1 base and 5 bases, there was a span of 7 bases. Germline loops: CDR1 SGHDT, CDR2 YYEEEE. The CDR3 loop reads CASSLLVNNEQFF. CDR3 coding DNA: TGTGCCAGCAGCTTGCTTGTGAACAATGAGCAGTTCTTC. Looking up the rest from reference TRBV5-6 and TRBJ2-1 gives the full variable domain: DAGVTQSPTHLIKTRGQQVTLRCSPKSGHDTVSWYQQALGQGPQFIFQYYEEEERQRGNFPDRFSGHQFPNYSSELNVNALLLGDSALYLCASSLLVNNEQFFGPGTRLTVL.

This chain links TRBV28 with TRBJ1-3; D is possibly TRBD1 (5 bases). The CDR3 is made up of 16 amino acids. Germline assignment: CDR1 MDHEN and CDR2 SYDVKM. Trimming took off 7 bases at V and 2 bases at J, with 18 bases between the two ends. CDR3 nucleotides: TGTGCCAGCAAACCCAGGGCGGAGAGTACTGGAAACACCATATATTTT. Its translation is CASKPRAESTGNTIYF.

This clone was seen once. This rearrangement joins TRBV29-1 to TRBJ2-3, with unresolved D. Germline values: CDR1 SQVTM, CDR2 ANQGSEA. CDR3 length equals 15 residues. V lost 0 bases and J lost 4, with 14 bases in between. The CDR3 coding sequence is TGCAGCGTTGAAGATGGTGGGTTTTACGCAGATACGCAGTATTTT. Encoded protein: CSVEDGGFYADTQYF.

The chain recombines TRBV28 with TRBJ2-7, with 9 nucleotides matching TRBD2. The CDR3 is 17 residues long. Germline loops: CDR1 MDHEN, CDR2 SYDVKM. V trimming: 1 base; J trimming: 5 bases; junction bases outside the gene matches: 12. CDR3 region: CASSLLGPLAGPNEQYF. CDR3 sequence (DNA): TGTGCCAGCAGTTTATTGGGACCTCTAGCGGGACCCAACGAGCAGTACTTC. Variable domain in full (rest from reference TRBV28 and TRBJ2-7): DVKVTQSSRYLVKRTGEKVFLECVQDMDHENMFWYRQDPGLGLRLIYFSYDVKMKEKGDIPEGYSVSREKKERFSLILESASTNQTSMYLCASSLLGPLAGPNEQYFGPGTRLTVT.

The chain links TRBV2 to TRBJ2-7, with TRBD2 identical over 9 bases. The CDR3 is made up of 20 amino acids. CDR1 is SNHLY, CDR2 FYNNEI, per germline. The trim removed 2 bases at V and 2 bases at J, leaving 19 bases unmatched. Here the CDR3 DNA reads TGTGCCAGCAGTGAATTGCGGGAGGGTGGTCGGGCTATTCCTCCCTACGAGCAGTACTTC. Its protein is CASSELREGGRAIPPYEQYF. The full variable domain, rest sourced from reference TRBV2 and TRBJ2-7, is EPEVTQTPSHQVTQMGQEVILRCVPISNHLYFYWYRQILGQKVEFLVSFYNNEISEKSEIFDDQFSVERPDGSNFTLKIRSTKLEDSAMYFCASSELREGGRAIPPYEQYFGPGTRLTVT.

This rearrangement joins TRBV19 to TRBJ2-3; D unresolved. The germline CDR1 and CDR2 sequences are LNHDA and SQIVND (reference sequence). Trimming stripped 4 bases from V and 0 bases from J, with 14 bases between. The CDR3 sequence is 16 residues long. Written as DNA, the CDR3 is TGTGCCAGTAGTAATAGAGGATTAACTAGCACAGATACGCAGTATTTT. It specifies CASSNRGLTSTDTQYF.

This clone appeared once. V usage is TRBV4-1 and J usage is TRBJ2-7; possibly TRBD1 for D (5 bases). Looked up from germline, CDR1 is MGHRA and CDR2 is YSYEKL. The V gene lost 1 base and the J gene lost 6 bases, with 16 bases spanning the gap. The CDR3 has 15 amino acids. Here the CDR3 reads CASSQVGTGIGEQYF. Here the CDR3 DNA reads TGCGCCAGCAGCCAAGTGGGAACAGGCATTGGCGAGCAGTACTTC.

This chain links TRBV2 with TRBJ2-1; 9 nucleotides line up with TRBD1. Germline V gene lookup returns CDR1 SNHLY and CDR2 FYNNEI. V was clipped by 7 bases and J by 3 bases; unmatched bases: 10. CDR3 size: 16 residues. Here the CDR3 DNA reads TGTGCCAGCATTCTTGGCGAGACAGGGGGCTACAATGAGCAGTTCTTC. This gives the protein CASILGETGGYNEQFF.

This clone was detected only a few times. The same CDR3 is also encoded by other DNA sequences in this sample. This chain connects TRBV27 to TRBJ1-5, with unresolved D. Germline lookup yields CDR1 MNHEY and CDR2 SMNVEV (reference sequence). The V gene lost 2 bases and the J gene lost 4 bases, with 9 bases spanning the gap. The CDR3 has 14 residues. The CDR3 DNA sequence: TGTGCCAGCAGTTTAGGCGCCAGAAATCAGCCCCAGCATTTT. It is translated as CASSLGARNQPQHF.

The chain employs TRBV19 and TRBJ2-7; D not resolved. CDR1 is LNHDA and CDR2 is SQIVND in the germline V gene (reference sequence). The CDR3 loop spans 13 amino acids. The germline V and J ends were trimmed by 3 bases and 7 bases, with 13 bases remaining between them. As DNA, the CDR3 is TGTGCCAGTAGTATTGGGCCGGCCCAGGAGCAGTACTTC. This sequence encodes CASSIGPAQEQYF.

This clone appeared a few times. The chain has TRBV28 and TRBJ1-1; D is unclear. CDR1 is MDHEN, CDR2 SYDVKM, per germline. This CDR3 has 12 amino acids. The V gene lost 3 bases and the J gene lost 10 bases, with 12 bases spanning the gap. CDR3 nucleotide sequence: TGTGCCAGCAGTTTTTCCACGACTAGAGCTTTCTTT. Encoded protein: CASSFSTTRAFF.

The chain couples TRBV29-1 to TRBJ2-3; either TRBD1 or TRBD2 may supply D (5 bases each). CDR1 is SQVTM, CDR2 ANQGSEA, per germline. The germline V and J ends were trimmed by 2 bases and 0 bases, with 18 bases remaining between them. The CDR3 extends over 17 amino acids. The CDR3: CSVERKKFGASTDTQYF. The CDR3 region has the DNA TGCAGCGTTGAAAGGAAGAAATTCGGGGCGAGCACAGATACGCAGTATTTT.

V gene TRBV5-4 combines with J gene TRBJ2-5; D gene unclear. CDR1 is SGHNT, CDR2 YYREEE, per germline (reference sequence). Trimming pared 2 bases from V and 4 bases from J, leaving 9 bases between. This CDR3 is built from 13 residues. CDR3 coding DNA: TGTGCCAGCAGCTTTGAACCGGGAGAGACCCAGTACTTC. It specifies CASSFEPGETQYF.

The chain couples TRBV4-1 to TRBJ1-6, with a weak D call TRBD1 (5 bases). The V gene lost 0 bases and the J gene lost 3 bases, with 6 bases spanning the gap. The CDR3 covers 15 residues. The germline gives CDR1 MGHRA, CDR2 YSYEKL. The CDR3 loop reads CASSQDRDYNSPLHF. In DNA, the CDR3 is TGCGCCAGCAGCCAAGACAGGGACTATAATTCACCCCTCCACTTT.

This clone was detected only a few times. The chain combines TRBV29-1 with TRBJ2-7; 8 bases agree with TRBD2. V shed 4 bases, J shed 1 base, and the junction held 9 bases outside the gene matches. CDR3 length equals 15 residues. Germline V gives CDR1 SQVTM, CDR2 ANQGSEA. The CDR3 reads CSVAGSSGRSYEQYF. CDR3 in DNA: TGCAGCGTTGCGGGATCAAGCGGGAGATCCTACGAGCAGTACTTC.